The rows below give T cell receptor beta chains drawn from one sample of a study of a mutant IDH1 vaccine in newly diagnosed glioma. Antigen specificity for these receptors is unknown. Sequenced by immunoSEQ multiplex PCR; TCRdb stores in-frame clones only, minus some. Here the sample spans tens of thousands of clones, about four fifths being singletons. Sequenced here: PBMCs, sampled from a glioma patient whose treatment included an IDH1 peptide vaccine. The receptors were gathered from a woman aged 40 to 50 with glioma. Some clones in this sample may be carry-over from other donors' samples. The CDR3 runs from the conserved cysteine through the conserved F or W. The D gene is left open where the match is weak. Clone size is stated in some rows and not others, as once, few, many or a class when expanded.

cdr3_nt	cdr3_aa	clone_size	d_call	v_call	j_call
TGTGCCAGCAGCGTAGGCGTAGCGGGGTACAATGAGCAGTTCTTC	CASSVGVAGYNEQFF	NA	TRBD2	TRBV9	TRBJ2-1
TGTGCCAGCAGTGGGGGTTATGGAAACACCATATATTTT	CASSGGYGNTIYF	NA	NA	TRBV13	TRBJ1-3
TGCGCCAGCAGCCAAGATCGACTATCCTACGAGCAGTACTTC	CASSQDRLSYEQYF	NA	NA	TRBV4-1	TRBJ2-7
TGTGCCACCAGCAGAGGTCCGGGGTTGGAGAACTATGGCTACACCTTC	CATSRGPGLENYGYTF	few	NA	TRBV15	TRBJ1-2
TGTGCCAGCCGCTTCCGGGGACCCAATCAGCCCCAGCATTTT	CASRFRGPNQPQHF	NA	NA	TRBV6-5	TRBJ1-5
TGTGCCAGCTCACCACCGGGGCAGGGAATGAACTATGGCTACACCTTC	CASSPPGQGMNYGYTF	NA	NA	TRBV18	TRBJ1-2
TGTGCCAGCGGCTCTCGGGGGACGGAGACCCAGTACTTC	CASGSRGTETQYF	NA	NA	TRBV6-5	TRBJ2-5
TGTGCCATCAGTGACGGGACCCAGAAGGGCGAGCAGTACTTC	CAISDGTQKGEQYF	NA	NA	TRBV10-3	TRBJ2-7
TGTGCCAGCAGCTTAGAGAGTGGGCCCGGGGAGCTGTTTTTT	CASSLESGPGELFF	few	NA	TRBV7-2	TRBJ2-2
TGTGCCAGCCTAGATGGGACTAGCGGAAATGCCTACAATGAGCAGTTCTTC	CASLDGTSGNAYNEQFF	NA	TRBD2	TRBV2	TRBJ2-1
TGTGCCAGCAGCCCGGGACTGACTTTTGACTATGGCTACACCTTC	CASSPGLTFDYGYTF	NA	NA	TRBV7-9	TRBJ1-2
TGTGCCAGCAGCCCGACAGGCTACGAGACTAATGAAAAACTGTTTTTT	CASSPTGYETNEKLFF	once	NA	TRBV28	TRBJ1-4
TGTGCCAGCAGCGTAGACAGCTCCTACGAGCAGTACTTC	CASSVDSSYEQYF	NA	NA	TRBV9	TRBJ2-7
TGTGCCAGCAGCTTAGCGGGTGTTGCCACCGAAGCTTTCTTT	CASSLAGVATEAFF	NA	NA	TRBV7-2	TRBJ1-1
TGCGCCAGCAGCCAAACTAGCGGGGGATACAATGAGCAGTTCTTC	CASSQTSGGYNEQFF	NA	TRBD2	TRBV4-3	TRBJ2-1
TGTGCCAGCAGTGACCTAGGCTGCGACGAGCAGTACTTC	CASSDLGCDEQYF	NA	NA	TRBV6-4	TRBJ2-7
TGTGCCAGCACTGATGGTGTGGTGGGGGTATCGCACGATGGCTACACCTTC	CASTDGVVGVSHDGYTF	NA	NA	TRBV7-2	TRBJ1-2
TGTGCCAGCAGCCTGGTGGGGGGCAGGGATGAAAAACTGTTTTTT	CASSLVGGRDEKLFF	NA	NA	TRBV5-5	TRBJ1-4
TGCGCCAGCAGTACCTTCCCTCAATGTGGGACCTTC	CASSTFPQCGTF	few	NA	TRBV10-1	TRBJ1-2
TGCGCCAGCCGGAGGGAGCTGAACACTGAAGCTTTCTTT	CASRRELNTEAFF	NA	NA	TRBV5-1	TRBJ1-1
TGTGCCAGCACTCCTCGGGCCACCCGCGGCGCTTTCTTT	CASTPRATRGAFF	NA	NA	TRBV6-1	TRBJ1-1
TGTGCCAGCAGTCCTAGAGGGACAGGCAACTATGGCTACACCTTC	CASSPRGTGNYGYTF	once	TRBD1	TRBV6-4	TRBJ1-2
TGTGCCAGCACCCTGGGACAGGGGGACTACGAGCAGTACTTC	CASTLGQGDYEQYF	NA	TRBD1	TRBV6-1	TRBJ2-7
TGCGCCAGCAGCCAAGATCGGGGAACCTCCGGGGAGCTGTTTTTT	CASSQDRGTSGELFF	NA	NA	TRBV4-3	TRBJ2-2
TGTGCCAGTAGTATTGGAAATCAGCCCCAGCATTTT	CASSIGNQPQHF	NA	NA	TRBV19	TRBJ1-5
TGTGCCAGTAACCAGGGTGGGAACACTGAAGCTTTCTTT	CASNQGGNTEAFF	NA	NA	TRBV19	TRBJ1-1
TGTGCCAGCAGCTTTACAGGGGGCTCTGAAGCTTTCTTT	CASSFTGGSEAFF	NA	TRBD1	TRBV7-2	TRBJ1-1
TGTGCCAGTAGTCCCCAGGACACCTCTGGAAACACCATATATTTT	CASSPQDTSGNTIYF	NA	NA	TRBV19	TRBJ1-3
TGTGCCAGCAGTTTTGGGAGGGGCAATCAGCCCCAGCATTTT	CASSFGRGNQPQHF	NA	NA	TRBV27	TRBJ1-5
TGTGCCAGCAGCGTAATGGGGGTCGGGGCCTCTGGGGCCAACGTCCTGACTTTC	CASSVMGVGASGANVLTF	NA	NA	TRBV9	TRBJ2-6
TGTGCCAGCAGCTTCGCGGTGGGGGGCTCTGGAGATGGCTACACCTTC	CASSFAVGGSGDGYTF	NA	NA	TRBV5-4	TRBJ1-2
TGCGCCAGCAGCTTGGCGGGCAGCGTAGAGACCCAGTACTTC	CASSLAGSVETQYF	NA	NA	TRBV4-1	TRBJ2-5
TGCGCCAGCAGCCAAGGCCGAGATCCCCTACAAGAGACCCAGTACTTC	CASSQGRDPLQETQYF	NA	NA	TRBV4-3	TRBJ2-5
TGTGCCAGCAGTTTCTTGATGAGCGGGGCCAACGTCCTGACTTTC	CASSFLMSGANVLTF	NA	NA	TRBV27	TRBJ2-6
TGTGCCAGCAGCGCAGACGCCGGGACCGCCCGGTGGCAGTTCTTC	CASSADAGTARWQFF	NA	NA	TRBV7-8	TRBJ2-1
TGTGCCAGCAGCTCGGACAGGGGCTCCTACAATGAGCAGTTCTTC	CASSSDRGSYNEQFF	NA	TRBD1	TRBV7-9	TRBJ2-1
TGTGCCAGCAAGGGAAGAGCCGGGGAGCTGTTTTTT	CASKGRAGELFF	NA	NA	TRBV11-3	TRBJ2-2
TGCGCCAGCAGCCATTACAAAACGGAGGGCAGGATCGGGGAAAAACTGTTTTTT	CASSHYKTEGRIGEKLFF	NA	NA	TRBV4-1	TRBJ1-4
TGTGCCAGTAGCCCCAACTATGGCTACACCTTC	CASSPNYGYTF	NA	NA	TRBV19	TRBJ1-2
TGTGCCTGGAGTGATCGGACTTACTCTGGGGCCAACGTCCTGACTTTC	CAWSDRTYSGANVLTF	NA	NA	TRBV30	TRBJ2-6
TGTGCCAGCAGCCCTATGAGGGGATGGTCTAGCGGTCAGGATGAGCAGTTCTTC	CASSPMRGWSSGQDEQFF	NA	TRBD2	TRBV7-2	TRBJ2-1
TGCGCCAGCAGCGACAGGGTGAGGGCTTTCTTT	CASSDRVRAFF	few	TRBD1	TRBV5-1	TRBJ1-1